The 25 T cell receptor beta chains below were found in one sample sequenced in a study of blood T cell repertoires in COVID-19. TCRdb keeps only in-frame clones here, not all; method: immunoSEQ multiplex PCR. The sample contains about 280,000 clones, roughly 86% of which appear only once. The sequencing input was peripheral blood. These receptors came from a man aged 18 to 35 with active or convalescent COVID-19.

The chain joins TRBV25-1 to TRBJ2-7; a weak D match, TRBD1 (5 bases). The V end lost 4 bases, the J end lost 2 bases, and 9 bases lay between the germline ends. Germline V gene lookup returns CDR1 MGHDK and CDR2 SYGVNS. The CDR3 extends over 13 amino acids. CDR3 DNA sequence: TGTGCCAGCAGTGGTTGGGGCCCCTACGAGCAGTACTTC. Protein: CASSGWGPYEQYF.

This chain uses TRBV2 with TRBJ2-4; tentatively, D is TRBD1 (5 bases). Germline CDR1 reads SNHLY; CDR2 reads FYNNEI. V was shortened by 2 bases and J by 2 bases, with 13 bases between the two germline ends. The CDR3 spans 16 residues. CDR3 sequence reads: CASSESRAFSKNIQYF. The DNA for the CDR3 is TGTGCCAGCAGTGAATCCAGGGCCTTTTCCAAAAACATTCAGTACTTC.

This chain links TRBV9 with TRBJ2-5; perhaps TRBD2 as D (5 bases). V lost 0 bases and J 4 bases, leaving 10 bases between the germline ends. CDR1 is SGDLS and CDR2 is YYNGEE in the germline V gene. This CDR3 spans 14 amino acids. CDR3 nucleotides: TGTGCCAGCAGCGTAGGCGGGCGTTTAGAGACCCAGTACTTC. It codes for CASSVGGRLETQYF.

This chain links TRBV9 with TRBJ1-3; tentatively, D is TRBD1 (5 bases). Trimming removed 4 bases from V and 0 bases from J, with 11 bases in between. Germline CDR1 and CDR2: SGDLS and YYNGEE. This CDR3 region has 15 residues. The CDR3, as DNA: TGTGCCAGCAGCCCCCGACAGACCTCTGGAAACACCATATATTTT. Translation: CASSPRQTSGNTIYF.

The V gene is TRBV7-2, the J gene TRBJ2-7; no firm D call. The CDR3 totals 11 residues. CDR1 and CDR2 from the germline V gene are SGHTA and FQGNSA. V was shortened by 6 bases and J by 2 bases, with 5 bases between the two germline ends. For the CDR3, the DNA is TGTGCCAGCAGTTATACCTACGAGCAGTACTTC. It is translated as CASSYTYEQYF.

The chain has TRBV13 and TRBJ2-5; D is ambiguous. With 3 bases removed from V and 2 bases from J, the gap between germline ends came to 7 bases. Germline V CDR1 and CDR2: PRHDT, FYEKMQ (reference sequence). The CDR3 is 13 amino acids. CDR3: CASSFDSQETQYF. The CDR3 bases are TGTGCCAGCAGCTTCGACTCGCAAGAGACCCAGTACTTC.

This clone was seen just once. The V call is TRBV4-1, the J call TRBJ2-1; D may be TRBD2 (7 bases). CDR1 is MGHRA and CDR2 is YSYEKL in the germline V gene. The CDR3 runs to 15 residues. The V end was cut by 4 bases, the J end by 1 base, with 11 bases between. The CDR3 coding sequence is TGCGCCAGCAGCCCGGGGGGCCCGTCCTACAATGAGCAGTTCTTC. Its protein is CASSPGGPSYNEQFF.

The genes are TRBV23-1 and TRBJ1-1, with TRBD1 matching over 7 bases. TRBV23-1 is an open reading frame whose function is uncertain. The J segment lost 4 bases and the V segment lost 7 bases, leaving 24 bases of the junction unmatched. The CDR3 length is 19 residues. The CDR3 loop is CASKGALGTLQRFGTEAFF. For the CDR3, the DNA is TGCGCCAGCAAGGGGGCATTGGGGACCCTCCAAAGGTTTGGCACTGAAGCTTTCTTT.

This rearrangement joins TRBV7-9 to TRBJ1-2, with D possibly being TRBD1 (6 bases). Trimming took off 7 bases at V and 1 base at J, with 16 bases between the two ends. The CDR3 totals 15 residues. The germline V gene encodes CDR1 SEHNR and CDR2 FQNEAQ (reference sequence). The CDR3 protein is CASTNGQNINYGYTF. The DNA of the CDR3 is TGTGCCAGCACCAACGGACAGAACATTAACTATGGCTACACCTTC.

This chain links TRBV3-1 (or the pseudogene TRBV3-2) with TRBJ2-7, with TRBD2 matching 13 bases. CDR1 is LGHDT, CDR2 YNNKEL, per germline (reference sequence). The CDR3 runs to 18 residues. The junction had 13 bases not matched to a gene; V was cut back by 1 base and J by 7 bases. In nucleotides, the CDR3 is TGTGCCAGCAGCCAAGCCCCCTTTGCTGGGACTAGCGGGGTAGAGCAGTACTTC. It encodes CASSQAPFAGTSGVEQYF.

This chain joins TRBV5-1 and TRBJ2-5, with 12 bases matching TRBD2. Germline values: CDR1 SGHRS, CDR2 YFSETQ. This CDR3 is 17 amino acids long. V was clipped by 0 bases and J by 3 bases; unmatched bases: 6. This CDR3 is CASSLASGLAGKETQYF. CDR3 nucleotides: TGCGCCAGCAGCTTGGCCTCCGGACTAGCGGGGAAAGAGACCCAGTACTTC.

The CDR3 region is CASSLGMAGGYGYTF. DNA for the CDR3: TGCGCCAGCAGCTTGGGTATGGCCGGAGGCTATGGCTACACCTTC. This chain joins TRBV5-1 and TRBJ1-2; D is uncertain. Trimming removed 0 bases from V and 4 bases from J, with 13 bases in between. This CDR3 is 15 amino acids long. Germline V gene data show CDR1 as SGHRS and CDR2 as YFSETQ.

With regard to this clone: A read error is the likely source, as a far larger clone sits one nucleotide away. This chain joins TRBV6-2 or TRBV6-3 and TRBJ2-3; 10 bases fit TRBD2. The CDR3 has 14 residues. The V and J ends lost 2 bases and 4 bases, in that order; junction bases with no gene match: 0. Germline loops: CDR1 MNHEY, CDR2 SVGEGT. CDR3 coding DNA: TGTGCCAGCAGTTACGGGACTAGCGCAGATACGCAGTATTTT. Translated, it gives CASSYGTSADTQYF.

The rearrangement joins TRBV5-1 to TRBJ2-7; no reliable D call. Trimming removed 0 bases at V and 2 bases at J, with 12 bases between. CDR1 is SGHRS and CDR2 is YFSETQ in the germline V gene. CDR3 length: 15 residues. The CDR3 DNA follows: TGCGCCAGCAGCTTGGCCGAGGTCAGCGCCTACGAGCAGTACTTC. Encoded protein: CASSLAEVSAYEQYF.

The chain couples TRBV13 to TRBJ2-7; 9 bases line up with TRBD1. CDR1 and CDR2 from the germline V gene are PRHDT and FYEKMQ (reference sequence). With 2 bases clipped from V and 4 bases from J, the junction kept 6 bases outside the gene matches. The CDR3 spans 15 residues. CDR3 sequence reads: CASSLRGQGGYEQYF. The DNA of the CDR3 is TGTGCCAGCAGCTTACGGGGACAGGGCGGATACGAGCAGTACTTC.

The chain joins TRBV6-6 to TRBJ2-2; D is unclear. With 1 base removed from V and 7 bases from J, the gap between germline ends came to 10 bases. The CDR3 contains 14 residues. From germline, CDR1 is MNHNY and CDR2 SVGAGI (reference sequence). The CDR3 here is CASSYYSEGGELFF. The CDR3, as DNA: TGTGCCAGCAGTTACTACAGTGAAGGCGGGGAGCTGTTTTTT.

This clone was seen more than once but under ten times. The CDR3 DNA follows: TGTGCCGCGCACCAATCCATGGGGACAGGGGACGGTTCGGCCTGGGGCTACACCTTC. Its protein is CAAHQSMGTGDGSAWGYTF. J is TRBJ1-2 and V is TRBV28, with TRBD1 matching 10 bases. Germline-derived CDR1 and CDR2 are MDHEN and SYDVKM. The CDR3 runs 19 residues. V lost 11 bases, J lost 8 bases, and 29 bases stayed unmatched.

The CDR3 DNA follows: TGCGCCAGCAGCTTGGAGGATGGGGGCTCTGAAGCTTTCTTT. Amino acids: CASSLEDGGSEAFF. The chain couples TRBV5-1 to TRBJ1-1; TRBD1 might be the D (6 bases). CDR1 is SGHRS, CDR2 YFSETQ, per germline. Trimming removed 0 bases from V and 6 bases from J, with 12 bases in between. CDR3 length: 14 residues.

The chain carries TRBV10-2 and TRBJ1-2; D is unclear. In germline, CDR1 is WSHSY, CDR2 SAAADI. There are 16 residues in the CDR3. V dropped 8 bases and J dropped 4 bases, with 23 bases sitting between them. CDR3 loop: CASVRAAGELGYGYTF. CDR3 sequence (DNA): TGCGCCAGCGTGCGGGCCGCTGGCGAACTGGGCTATGGCTACACCTTC.

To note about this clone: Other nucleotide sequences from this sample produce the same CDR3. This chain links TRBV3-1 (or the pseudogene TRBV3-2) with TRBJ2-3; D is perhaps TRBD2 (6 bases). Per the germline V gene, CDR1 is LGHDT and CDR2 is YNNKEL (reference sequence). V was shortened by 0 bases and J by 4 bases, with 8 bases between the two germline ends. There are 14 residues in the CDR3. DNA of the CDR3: TGTGCCAGCAGCCAAGAACCTAGCGCAGATACGCAGTATTTT. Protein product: CASSQEPSADTQYF.

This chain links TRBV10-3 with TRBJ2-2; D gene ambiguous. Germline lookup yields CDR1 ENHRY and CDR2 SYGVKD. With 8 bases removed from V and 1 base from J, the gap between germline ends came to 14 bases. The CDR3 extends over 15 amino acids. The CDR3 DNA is TGTGCCATCGGTGCTACTTCGGGGAACACCGGGGAGCTGTTTTTT. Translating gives CAIGATSGNTGELFF.

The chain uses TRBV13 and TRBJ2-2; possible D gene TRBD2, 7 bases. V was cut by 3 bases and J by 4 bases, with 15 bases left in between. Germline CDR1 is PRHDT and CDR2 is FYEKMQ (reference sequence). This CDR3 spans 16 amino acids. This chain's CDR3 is CASSFEGGLGTGELFF. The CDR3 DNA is TGTGCCAGCAGCTTCGAGGGGGGGCTCGGCACCGGGGAGCTGTTTTTT.

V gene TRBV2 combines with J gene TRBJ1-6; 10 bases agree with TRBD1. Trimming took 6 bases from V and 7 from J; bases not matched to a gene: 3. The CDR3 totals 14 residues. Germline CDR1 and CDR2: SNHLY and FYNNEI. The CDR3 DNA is TGTGCCAGCAGGACAGGGGGCGGCAATTCACCCCTCCACTTT. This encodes CASRTGGGNSPLHF.

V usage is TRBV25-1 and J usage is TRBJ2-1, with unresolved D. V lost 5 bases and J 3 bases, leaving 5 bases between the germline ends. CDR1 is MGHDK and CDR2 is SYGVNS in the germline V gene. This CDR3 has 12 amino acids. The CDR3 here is CASSLSYNEQFF. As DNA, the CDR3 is TGTGCCAGCAGTCTCAGCTACAATGAGCAGTTCTTC. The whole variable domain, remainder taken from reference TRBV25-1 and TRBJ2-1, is EADIYQTPRYLVIGTGKKITLECSQTMGHDKMYWYQQDPGMELHLIHYSYGVNSTEKGDLSSESTVSRIRTEHFPLTLESARPSHTSQYLCASSLSYNEQFFGPGTRLTVL.

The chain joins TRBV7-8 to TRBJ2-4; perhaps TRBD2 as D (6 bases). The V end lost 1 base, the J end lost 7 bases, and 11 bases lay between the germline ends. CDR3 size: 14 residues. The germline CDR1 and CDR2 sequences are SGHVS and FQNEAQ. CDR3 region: CASSLVGTVNIQYF. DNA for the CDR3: TGTGCCAGCAGCTTAGTCGGGACTGTGAACATTCAGTACTTC.